This TCR beta chain emerged from a study of blood T cell repertoires in COVID-19. The wider study: The origin of the acute and convalescent COVID-19 samples was the United States, Italy and Spain. PBMCs, B-cell-depleted T cells, or T cells were the source of the cDNA or gDNA that made up the material.

Trimming took off 1 base at V and 0 bases at J, with 15 bases between the two ends. Germline values: CDR1 SGHDN, CDR2 FVKESK. This CDR3 comprises 17 residues. Original processing methods: Estimation of nucleated cell counts relied on the amplification of reference gene primers. Sequencing was performed with immunoSEQ multiplex PCR; in TCRdb, only in-frame clones are kept and a portion is missing. That table supplies the V and J calls and clone size; D and trimming were determined from the DNA. This table has fewer than 250,000 clones, about 91% appearing once. Sequencing was carried out using peripheral blood. The chain has TRBV14 and TRBJ2-5; D gene ambiguous. The receptor comes from a man aged 30-40 years with acute or convalescent COVID-19. The CDR3 here is CASSQGYLTRYQETQYF. Here the CDR3 DNA reads TGTGCCAGCAGCCAAGGTTACCTGACACGATACCAAGAGACCCAGTACTTC.